These T cell receptor beta chains were read from a single sample in a study of radiotherapy plus CTLA-4 blockade in lung cancer. Data came from immunoSEQ multiplex PCR; TCRdb stores just in-frame clones and leaves some out. This repertoire shows approximately 80,000 clones, 70% to 80% found once; its top ten account for 8% to 10%. The sample was peripheral blood, taken from a patient treated with radiotherapy plus ipilimumab. These receptors all come from a human donor with non-small cell lung cancer whose response to radiotherapy plus ipilimumab could not be evaluated. CDR3s include the opening cysteine and the closing phenylalanine or tryptophan. A D gene is named only where the DNA matches it firmly. Only some rows state a clone size, as once, few, many or a class for expanded clones.

v_gene: TRBV19; len: 14; j_gene: TRBJ2-1; abundance: once; d_gene: -; CDR3nt: TGTGCCAGTCAGGCCGTTAGCTCCTACAATGAGCAGTTCTTC; CDR3aa: CASQAVSSYNEQFF
v_gene: TRBV5-4; len: 14; j_gene: TRBJ2-5; abundance: -; d_gene: TRBD2; CDR3nt: TGTGCCAGCACGGAGCGGGGGGCACAAGAGACCCAGTACTTC; CDR3aa: CASTERGAQETQYF
v_gene: TRBV10-2; len: 13; j_gene: TRBJ2-7; abundance: -; d_gene: TRBD2; CDR3nt: TGCGCCAGCAGTCTAGCGGGAGGGGACGAGCAGTACTTC; CDR3aa: CASSLAGGDEQYF
v_gene: TRBV4-1; len: 15; j_gene: TRBJ1-2; abundance: -; d_gene: -; CDR3nt: TGTGCCAGCAGCCAAGATTATCAGGGCAACTATGGCTACACCTTC; CDR3aa: CASSQDYQGNYGYTF
v_gene: TRBV27; len: 15; j_gene: TRBJ1-2; abundance: once; d_gene: -; CDR3nt: TGTGCCAGCAGTAGGCGGGGGCGGGTGGGCTATGGCTACACCTTC; CDR3aa: CASSRRGRVGYGYTF
v_gene: TRBV6-1; len: 11; j_gene: TRBJ1-3; abundance: -; d_gene: -; CDR3nt: TGTGCCACCTACTTCGGAAACACCATATATTTT; CDR3aa: CATYFGNTIYF
v_gene: TRBV7-9; len: 16; j_gene: TRBJ2-3; abundance: once; d_gene: TRBD1; CDR3nt: TGTGCCAGCAGCCAAAACAGGACAGGGAGGACAGATACGCAGTATTTT; CDR3aa: CASSQNRTGRTDTQYF
v_gene: TRBV28; len: 14; j_gene: TRBJ1-2; abundance: -; d_gene: TRBD1; CDR3nt: TGTGCCAGCAGTGACGCAGGGGGAGTCTATGGCTACACCTTC; CDR3aa: CASSDAGGVYGYTF
v_gene: TRBV4-1; len: 13; j_gene: TRBJ2-1; abundance: -; d_gene: -; CDR3nt: TGTGCCAGCAGCCCGTTTACTAGTAATGAGCAGTTCTTC; CDR3aa: CASSPFTSNEQFF
v_gene: TRBV28; len: 16; j_gene: TRBJ1-5; abundance: -; d_gene: -; CDR3nt: TGTGCCAGCAGCCATCCCGGCGGAGGTCGAGGTCAGCCCCAGCATTTT; CDR3aa: CASSHPGGGRGQPQHF
v_gene: TRBV7-9; len: 15; j_gene: TRBJ1-1; abundance: -; d_gene: -; CDR3nt: TGTGCCAGCAGCCCGCCGGGCGGGGCGGACACTGAAGCTTTCTTT; CDR3aa: CASSPPGGADTEAFF
v_gene: TRBV7-7; len: 18; j_gene: TRBJ2-3; abundance: few; d_gene: TRBD2; CDR3nt: TGTGCCAGCAGCTTAGTACCTGTGACTAGCGGGAAATCAGATACGCAGTATTTT; CDR3aa: CASSLVPVTSGKSDTQYF
v_gene: TRBV28; len: 14; j_gene: TRBJ1-1; abundance: many; d_gene: TRBD1; CDR3nt: TGTGCCAGCAGTCGTGACAGGGTGGGCACTGAAGCTTTCTTT; CDR3aa: CASSRDRVGTEAFF
v_gene: TRBV7-2; len: 13; j_gene: TRBJ1-2; abundance: -; d_gene: -; CDR3nt: TGTGCCAGCAGCCTATCTGGGGCGCTTGGCTACACCTTC; CDR3aa: CASSLSGALGYTF
v_gene: TRBV5-8; len: 16; j_gene: TRBJ1-1; abundance: few; d_gene: TRBD1; CDR3nt: TGTGCCAGCAGCTTGGTTTTTAGGACAGGGGCCACTGAAGCTTTCTTT; CDR3aa: CASSLVFRTGATEAFF
v_gene: TRBV10-2; len: 14; j_gene: TRBJ1-1; abundance: -; d_gene: -; CDR3nt: TGCGCCAGCCATACCGGACAGTTGAACACTGAAGCTTTCTTT; CDR3aa: CASHTGQLNTEAFF
v_gene: TRBV5-5; len: 15; j_gene: TRBJ2-7; abundance: -; d_gene: TRBD2; CDR3nt: TGTGCCAGCAGCAGCGGGACTAGGGGCTCCTACGAGCAGTACTTC; CDR3aa: CASSSGTRGSYEQYF
v_gene: TRBV25-1; len: 17; j_gene: TRBJ1-6; abundance: -; d_gene: -; CDR3nt: TGTGCCAGCAGTGAATCGGGGGGGTTGTCCTATAATTCACCCCTCCACTTT; CDR3aa: CASSESGGLSYNSPLHF
v_gene: TRBV29-1; len: 13; j_gene: TRBJ1-3; abundance: -; d_gene: -; CDR3nt: TGCAGCCCCCGACTGATCTCTGGAAACACCATATATTTT; CDR3aa: CSPRLISGNTIYF
v_gene: TRBV28; len: 16; j_gene: TRBJ1-6; abundance: -; d_gene: -; CDR3nt: TGTGCCAGCGTGAATCGGGGGAATAAGGTCATTTCACCCCTCCACTTT; CDR3aa: CASVNRGNKVISPLHF
v_gene: TRBV27; len: 16; j_gene: TRBJ1-1; abundance: -; d_gene: TRBD1; CDR3nt: TGTGCCAGCGGTTACTTGGGGGGGACAGGGGTTACTGAAGCTTTCTTT; CDR3aa: CASGYLGGTGVTEAFF
v_gene: TRBV4-2; len: 20; j_gene: TRBJ2-7; abundance: -; d_gene: TRBD1; CDR3nt: TGTGCCAGCAGCCAAGATGTAGTAGGAATCGGGGACAGGTGGGCCTACGAGCAGTACTTC; CDR3aa: CASSQDVVGIGDRWAYEQYF
v_gene: TRBV9; len: 17; j_gene: TRBJ1-1; abundance: -; d_gene: TRBD1; CDR3nt: TGTGCCAGCAGCTCACCGGGAGGGGGCGAAGGGAACACTGAAGCTTTCTTT; CDR3aa: CASSSPGGGEGNTEAFF
v_gene: TRBV11-2; len: 12; j_gene: TRBJ1-2; abundance: -; d_gene: -; CDR3nt: TGTGCCAGCAGCTTAGAAGGAGATGGCTACACCTTC; CDR3aa: CASSLEGDGYTF
v_gene: TRBV10-3; len: 14; j_gene: TRBJ1-1; abundance: -; d_gene: -; CDR3nt: TGTGCCATCAGTGAGTCGGACAGGAACACTGAAGCTTTCTTT; CDR3aa: CAISESDRNTEAFF
v_gene: TRBV5-1; len: 14; j_gene: TRBJ1-3; abundance: few; d_gene: -; CDR3nt: TGCGCCAGCAGCTTGGCCGGGGGTTCGGACACCATATATTTT; CDR3aa: CASSLAGGSDTIYF
v_gene: TRBV5-1; len: 12; j_gene: TRBJ1-4; abundance: -; d_gene: -; CDR3nt: TGCGCCAGCAGAGAGGGTAATGAAAAACTGTTTTTT; CDR3aa: CASREGNEKLFF
v_gene: TRBV6-6; len: 15; j_gene: TRBJ2-7; abundance: -; d_gene: TRBD2; CDR3nt: TGTGCCAGCAGTTACCCCGGGACTAGCGAATACGAGCAGTACTTC; CDR3aa: CASSYPGTSEYEQYF
v_gene: TRBV5-1; len: 16; j_gene: TRBJ2-7; abundance: -; d_gene: -; CDR3nt: TGCGCCAGCAGCTTGGGCGGCTTGCGGACAACCTACGAGCAGTACTTC; CDR3aa: CASSLGGLRTTYEQYF
v_gene: TRBV5-4; len: 16; j_gene: TRBJ2-1; abundance: -; d_gene: TRBD2; CDR3nt: TGTGCCAGCAGCTCCCCCAAGAGCGGGAAGAGGGATGAGCAGTTCTTC; CDR3aa: CASSSPKSGKRDEQFF
v_gene: TRBV19; len: 13; j_gene: TRBJ2-7; abundance: few; d_gene: -; CDR3nt: TGTGCCAGTAGTGGCTGGGGCGGTGGAGAGCAGTACTTC; CDR3aa: CASSGWGGGEQYF
v_gene: TRBV28; len: 17; j_gene: TRBJ1-5; abundance: -; d_gene: TRBD1; CDR3nt: TGTGCCAGCAGCGGGACAGGAGGACTATATAGCAATCAGCCCCAGCATTTT; CDR3aa: CASSGTGGLYSNQPQHF
v_gene: TRBV6-1; len: 13; j_gene: TRBJ2-3; abundance: -; d_gene: -; CDR3nt: TGTGCCAGCAGTGAGGCAGGCGCAGATACGCAGTATTTT; CDR3aa: CASSEAGADTQYF
v_gene: TRBV7-9; len: 15; j_gene: TRBJ1-1; abundance: many; d_gene: -; CDR3nt: TGTGCCAGCAGCATCCAGGGACACAGGAACACTGAAGCTTTCTTT; CDR3aa: CASSIQGHRNTEAFF
v_gene: TRBV5-1; len: 17; j_gene: TRBJ2-2; abundance: -; d_gene: -; CDR3nt: TGCGCCAGCAGCTTGAACCGTCTAGGACTAACCACCGGGGAGCTGTTTTTT; CDR3aa: CASSLNRLGLTTGELFF
v_gene: TRBV7-8; len: 10; j_gene: TRBJ2-7; abundance: -; d_gene: -; CDR3nt: TGTGCCAGCAGCTCCTACGAGCAGTACTTC; CDR3aa: CASSSYEQYF
v_gene: TRBV9; len: 13; j_gene: TRBJ2-2; abundance: -; d_gene: -; CDR3nt: TGTGCCAGCAGCGGCGGGAAGTCGGGGGAGCTGTTTTTT; CDR3aa: CASSGGKSGELFF
v_gene: TRBV7-6; len: 13; j_gene: TRBJ1-1; abundance: -; d_gene: TRBD1; CDR3nt: TGTGCCAGCAGCTTAGGACAGGGGGCTGAAGCTTTCTTT; CDR3aa: CASSLGQGAEAFF
v_gene: TRBV7-8; len: 14; j_gene: TRBJ2-3; abundance: -; d_gene: TRBD2; CDR3nt: TGTGCCAGCAGCTTTCTGAACGGGGGGGATACGCAGTATTTT; CDR3aa: CASSFLNGGDTQYF
v_gene: TRBV19; len: 16; j_gene: TRBJ2-6; abundance: -; d_gene: TRBD1; CDR3nt: TGTGCCAGTAGTACGTACAGGGGCTCTGGGGCCAACGTCCTGACTTTC; CDR3aa: CASSTYRGSGANVLTF
v_gene: TRBV6-1; len: 12; j_gene: TRBJ2-2; abundance: few; d_gene: -; CDR3nt: TGTCTCTGTCGTAAAAACACCGGGGAGCTGTTTTTT; CDR3aa: CLCRKNTGELFF
v_gene: TRBV18; len: 13; j_gene: TRBJ2-3; abundance: -; d_gene: -; CDR3nt: TGTGCCAGCTCAGGGGCGAGCACAGATACGCAGTATTTT; CDR3aa: CASSGASTDTQYF
v_gene: TRBV7-9; len: 16; j_gene: TRBJ2-1; abundance: few; d_gene: TRBD2; CDR3nt: TGTGCCAGCAGCTTAGGACTAGCGGGATACTACAATGAGCAGTTCTTC; CDR3aa: CASSLGLAGYYNEQFF
v_gene: TRBV5-1; len: 19; j_gene: TRBJ2-3; abundance: once; d_gene: TRBD2; CDR3nt: TGCGCCAGCAGCTTGGAGGGACTAGCGGGGGGGGCCAGCACAGATACGCAGTATTTT; CDR3aa: CASSLEGLAGGASTDTQYF
v_gene: TRBV4-1; len: 17; j_gene: TRBJ1-4; abundance: few; d_gene: TRBD1; CDR3nt: TGCGCCAGCAGCCAGGGACAGGGGCGTCTACTCAATGAAAAACTGTTTTTT; CDR3aa: CASSQGQGRLLNEKLFF
v_gene: TRBV29-1; len: 13; j_gene: TRBJ2-3; abundance: -; d_gene: -; CDR3nt: TGCAGCGTTTGTTGGAGGGTTGAAGATACGCAGTATTTT; CDR3aa: CSVCWRVEDTQYF
v_gene: TRBV5-8; len: 16; j_gene: TRBJ2-6; abundance: -; d_gene: -; CDR3nt: TGTGCCAGCAGCTTGCTTCCTTCCTCTGGGGCCAACGTCCTGACTTTC; CDR3aa: CASSLLPSSGANVLTF
v_gene: TRBV28; len: 14; j_gene: TRBJ2-3; abundance: once; d_gene: TRBD2; CDR3nt: TGTGCCAGCGGACTAGCGGGTGGAACAGATACGCAGTATTTT; CDR3aa: CASGLAGGTDTQYF
v_gene: TRBV7-6; len: 16; j_gene: TRBJ2-1; abundance: once; d_gene: TRBD2; CDR3nt: TGTGCCAGCGCCCGGGGGAGCGGGGGGGCGTACAATGAGCAGTTCTTC; CDR3aa: CASARGSGGAYNEQFF
v_gene: TRBV5-1; len: 15; j_gene: TRBJ2-5; abundance: -; d_gene: TRBD1; CDR3nt: TGCGCCAGCCCGAACAGGGGGCAGGGCCAAGAGACCCAGTACTTC; CDR3aa: CASPNRGQGQETQYF
v_gene: TRBV7-9; len: 15; j_gene: TRBJ1-2; abundance: -; d_gene: TRBD1; CDR3nt: TGTGCCAGCAGCCCGCGGGACAGGGCTTTCTATGGCTACACCTTC; CDR3aa: CASSPRDRAFYGYTF